This TCR beta chain was captured in a study of blood T cells in healthy people across ages. This clonotype was seen more than once but under ten times. Using a J-beta primer mix together with a sample-barcoded 5' primer, a second PCR was run for roughly 7 to 11 cycles. A single record per CDR3 protein comes from TCRdb applying MiXCR to the 5' RACE reads. Altogether hundreds of thousands of distinct CDR3 sequences are present, 40% to 50% being singletons, with the ten largest covering about 21%. With 6 bases removed from V and 5 bases from J, the gap between germline ends came to 11 bases. There are 13 residues in the CDR3. Germline assignment: CDR1 DFQATT and CDR2 SNEGSKA (reference sequence).

The material sequenced was blood. V and J are TRBV20-1 and TRBJ1-6, with no clear D. The TCR originated in a man aged 55 to 70 in good health. The CDR3 loop is CSAVGINNSPLHF. DNA of the CDR3: TGCAGTGCCGTGGGGATAAATAATTCACCCCTCCACTTT.